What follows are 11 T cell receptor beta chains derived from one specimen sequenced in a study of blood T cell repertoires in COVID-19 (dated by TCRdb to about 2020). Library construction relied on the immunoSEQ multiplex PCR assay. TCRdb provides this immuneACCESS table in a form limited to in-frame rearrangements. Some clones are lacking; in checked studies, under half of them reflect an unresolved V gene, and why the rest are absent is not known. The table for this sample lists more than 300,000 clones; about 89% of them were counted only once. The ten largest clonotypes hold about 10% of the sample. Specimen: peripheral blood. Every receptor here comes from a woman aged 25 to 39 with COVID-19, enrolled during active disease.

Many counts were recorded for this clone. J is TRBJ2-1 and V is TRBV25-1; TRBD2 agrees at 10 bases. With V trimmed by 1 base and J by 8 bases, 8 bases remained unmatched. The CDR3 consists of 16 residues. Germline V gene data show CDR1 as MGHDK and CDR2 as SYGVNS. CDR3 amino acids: CASSESPSGRQDEQFF. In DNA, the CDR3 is TGTGCCAGCAGTGAATCCCCTAGCGGGAGACAGGATGAGCAGTTCTTC.

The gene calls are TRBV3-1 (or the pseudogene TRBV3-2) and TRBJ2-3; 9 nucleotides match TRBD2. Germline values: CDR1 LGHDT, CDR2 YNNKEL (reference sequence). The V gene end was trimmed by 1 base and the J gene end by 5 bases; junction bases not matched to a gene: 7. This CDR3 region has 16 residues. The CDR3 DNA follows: TGTGCCAGCAGCCAAGTCCCTAGCGGGATTATAGATACGCAGTATTTT. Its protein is CASSQVPSGIIDTQYF.

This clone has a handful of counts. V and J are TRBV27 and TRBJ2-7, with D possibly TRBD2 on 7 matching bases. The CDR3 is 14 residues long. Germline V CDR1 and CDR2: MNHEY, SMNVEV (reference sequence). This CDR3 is CGSGDNGRTYEQYF. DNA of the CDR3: TGTGGTTCCGGGGACAACGGGAGGACCTACGAGCAGTACTTC.

The chain's CDR3 is CASSLEPGHGYGYTF. CDR3 DNA sequence: TGTGCCAGCAGTTTAGAACCAGGGCACGGGTATGGCTACACCTTC. The chain has TRBV27 and TRBJ1-2, with D perhaps matching TRBD1 (5 bases). The germline V gene encodes CDR1 MNHEY and CDR2 SMNVEV (reference sequence). Trimming took 2 bases from V and 5 from J, leaving 15 bases between them. CDR3 length: 15 residues.

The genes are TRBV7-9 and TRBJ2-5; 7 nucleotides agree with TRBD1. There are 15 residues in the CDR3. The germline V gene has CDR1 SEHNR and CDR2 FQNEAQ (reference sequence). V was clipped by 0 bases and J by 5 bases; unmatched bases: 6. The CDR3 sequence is CASSLAKGARETQYF. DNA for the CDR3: TGTGCCAGCAGCTTAGCGAAGGGGGCGAGGGAGACCCAGTACTTC.

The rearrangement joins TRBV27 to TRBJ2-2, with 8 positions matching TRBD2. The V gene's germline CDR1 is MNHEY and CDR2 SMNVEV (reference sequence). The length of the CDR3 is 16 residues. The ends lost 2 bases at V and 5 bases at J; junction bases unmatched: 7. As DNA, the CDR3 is TGTGCCAGCAGTTTAGGGTCGGGAGGGCCTACCGGGGAGCTGTTTTTT. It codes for CASSLGSGGPTGELFF.

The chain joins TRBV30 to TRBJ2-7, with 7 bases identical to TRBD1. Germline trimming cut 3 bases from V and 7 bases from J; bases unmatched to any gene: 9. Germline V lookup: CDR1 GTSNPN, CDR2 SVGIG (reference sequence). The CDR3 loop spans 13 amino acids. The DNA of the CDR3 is TGTGCCTGGAGCCGGGACAGCGCTGAGGAGCAGTACTTC. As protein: CAWSRDSAEEQYF.

The CDR3 loop is CASRPDRAGGETQYF. In DNA, the CDR3 is TGTGCCAGCAGGCCGGACAGGGCCGGGGGGGAGACCCAGTACTTC. The genes are TRBV2 and TRBJ2-5, with a possible D match to TRBD1 (8 bases). The germline V gene has CDR1 SNHLY and CDR2 FYNNEI. The CDR3 covers 15 residues. The ends were cut back, 6 bases at V and 5 bases at J, with 19 bases in the middle. The variable domain in full, with the rest retrieved from reference TRBV2 and TRBJ2-5, is EPEVTQTPSHQVTQMGQEVILRCVPISNHLYFYWYRQILGQKVEFLVSFYNNEISEKSEIFDDQFSVERPDGSNFTLKIRSTKLEDSAMYFCASRPDRAGGETQYFGPGTRLLVL.

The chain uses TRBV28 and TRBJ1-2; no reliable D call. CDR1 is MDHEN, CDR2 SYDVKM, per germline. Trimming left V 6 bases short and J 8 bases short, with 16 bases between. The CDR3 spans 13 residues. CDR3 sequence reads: CASSLAGAGGYTF. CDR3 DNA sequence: TGTGCCAGCAGCTTGGCGGGCGCGGGAGGCTACACCTTC.

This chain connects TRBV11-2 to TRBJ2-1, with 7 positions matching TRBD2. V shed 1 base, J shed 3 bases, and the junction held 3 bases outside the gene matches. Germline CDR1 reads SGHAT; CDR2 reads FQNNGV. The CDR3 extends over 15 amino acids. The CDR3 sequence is CASSLASGLYNEQFF. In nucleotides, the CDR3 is TGTGCCAGCAGCTTAGCTAGCGGCCTCTACAATGAGCAGTTCTTC.

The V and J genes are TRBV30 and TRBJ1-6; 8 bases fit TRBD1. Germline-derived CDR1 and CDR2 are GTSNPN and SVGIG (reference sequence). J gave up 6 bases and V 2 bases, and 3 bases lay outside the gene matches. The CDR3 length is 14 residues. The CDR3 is CAWSLGQGNSPLHF. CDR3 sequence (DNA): TGTGCCTGGAGTCTTGGACAGGGTAATTCACCCCTCCACTTT.